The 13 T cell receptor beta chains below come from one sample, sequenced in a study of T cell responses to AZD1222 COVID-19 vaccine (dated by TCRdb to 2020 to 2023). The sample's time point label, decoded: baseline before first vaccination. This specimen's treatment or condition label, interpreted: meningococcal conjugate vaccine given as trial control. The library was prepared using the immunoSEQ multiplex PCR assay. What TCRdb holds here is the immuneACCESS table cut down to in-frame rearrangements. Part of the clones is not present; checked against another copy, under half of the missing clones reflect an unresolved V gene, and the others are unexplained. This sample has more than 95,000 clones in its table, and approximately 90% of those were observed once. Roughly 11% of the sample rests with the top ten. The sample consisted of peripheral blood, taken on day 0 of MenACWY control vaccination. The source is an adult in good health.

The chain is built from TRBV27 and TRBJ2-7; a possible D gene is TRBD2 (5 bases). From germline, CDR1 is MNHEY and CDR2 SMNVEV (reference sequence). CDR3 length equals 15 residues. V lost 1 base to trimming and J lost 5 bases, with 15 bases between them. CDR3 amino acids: CASSLLGSVGNEQYF. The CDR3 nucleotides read TGTGCCAGCAGTTTATTGGGGAGTGTAGGAAACGAGCAGTACTTC.

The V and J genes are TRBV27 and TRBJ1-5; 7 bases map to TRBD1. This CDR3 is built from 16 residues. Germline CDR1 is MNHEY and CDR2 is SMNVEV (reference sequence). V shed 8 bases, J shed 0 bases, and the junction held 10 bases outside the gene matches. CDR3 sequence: CASREGDRNSNQPQHF. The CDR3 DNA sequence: TGTGCCAGCCGGGAGGGGGACAGAAATAGCAATCAGCCCCAGCATTTT.

CDR3 DNA sequence: TGTGCCAGCGGACGACTAGACGAGCAGTACTTC. Amino acids: CASGRLDEQYF. The chain employs TRBV6-5 and TRBJ2-7; TRBD2 might be the D (6 bases). Germline CDR1 MNHEY, CDR2 SVGAGI. The CDR3 consists of 11 residues. V lost 8 bases, J lost 5 bases, and 10 bases lay in between.

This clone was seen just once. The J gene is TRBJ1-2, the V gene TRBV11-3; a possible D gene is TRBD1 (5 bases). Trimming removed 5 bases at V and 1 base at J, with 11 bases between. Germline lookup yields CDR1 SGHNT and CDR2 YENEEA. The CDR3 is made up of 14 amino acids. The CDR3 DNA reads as TGTGCCAGCAGCCAGAGGGACTTTAACTATGGCTACACCTTC. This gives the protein CASSQRDFNYGYTF.

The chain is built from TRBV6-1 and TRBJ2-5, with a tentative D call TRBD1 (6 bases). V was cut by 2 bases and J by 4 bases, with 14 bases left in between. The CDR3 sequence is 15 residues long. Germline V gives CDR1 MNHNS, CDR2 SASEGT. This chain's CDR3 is CASSERRGLPETQYF. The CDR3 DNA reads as TGTGCCAGCAGTGAACGCAGGGGCCTCCCAGAGACCCAGTACTTC.

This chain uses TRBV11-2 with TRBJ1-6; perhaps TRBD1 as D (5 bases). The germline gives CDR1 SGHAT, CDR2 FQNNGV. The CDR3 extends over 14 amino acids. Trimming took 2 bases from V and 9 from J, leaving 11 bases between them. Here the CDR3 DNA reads TGTGCCAGCAGCTTACCGGCGGGGGGTTCACCCCTCCACTTT. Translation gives CASSLPAGGSPLHF.

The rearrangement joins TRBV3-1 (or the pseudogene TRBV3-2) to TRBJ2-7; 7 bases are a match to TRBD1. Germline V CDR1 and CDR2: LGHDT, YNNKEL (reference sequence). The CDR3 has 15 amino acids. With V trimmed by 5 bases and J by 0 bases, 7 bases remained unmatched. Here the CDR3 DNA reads TGTGCCAGCAGCGAAGGACAGGCCAACTCCTACGAGCAGTACTTC. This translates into CASSEGQANSYEQYF.

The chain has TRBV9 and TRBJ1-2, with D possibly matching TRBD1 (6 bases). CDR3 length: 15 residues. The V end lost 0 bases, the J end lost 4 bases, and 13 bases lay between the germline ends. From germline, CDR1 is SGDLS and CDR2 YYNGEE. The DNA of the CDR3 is TGTGCCAGCAGCGTAGATCACAGGGAAGCCTATGGCTACACCTTC. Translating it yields CASSVDHREAYGYTF.

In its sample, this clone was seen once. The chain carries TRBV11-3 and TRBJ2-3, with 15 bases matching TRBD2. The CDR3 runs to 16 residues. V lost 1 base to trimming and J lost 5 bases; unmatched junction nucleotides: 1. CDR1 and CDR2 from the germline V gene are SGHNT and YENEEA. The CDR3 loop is CASSLGTSGRVDTQYF. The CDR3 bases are TGTGCCAGCAGCTTAGGGACTAGCGGGAGGGTAGATACGCAGTATTTT.

CDR3 in amino acids: CASSLRTAYTEAFF. The CDR3 DNA follows: TGTGCCAGCAGCTTAAGGACAGCCTACACTGAAGCTTTCTTT. The V and J genes are TRBV7-9 and TRBJ1-1, with TRBD1 as a possible D gene (6 bases). Germline V CDR1 and CDR2: SEHNR, FQNEAQ (reference sequence). The CDR3 extends over 14 amino acids. Trimming took off 2 bases at V and 3 bases at J, with 10 bases between the two ends.

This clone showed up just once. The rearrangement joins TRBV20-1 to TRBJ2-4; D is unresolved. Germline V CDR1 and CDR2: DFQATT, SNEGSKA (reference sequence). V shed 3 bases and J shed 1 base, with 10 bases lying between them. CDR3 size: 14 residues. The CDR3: CSASMGNAKNIQYF. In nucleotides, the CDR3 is TGCAGTGCTAGTATGGGTAATGCCAAAAACATTCAGTACTTC.

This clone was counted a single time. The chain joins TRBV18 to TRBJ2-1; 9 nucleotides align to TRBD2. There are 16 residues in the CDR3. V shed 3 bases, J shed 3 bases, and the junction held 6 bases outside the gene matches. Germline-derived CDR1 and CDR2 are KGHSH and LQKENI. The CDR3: CASSPLSGGLYNEQFF. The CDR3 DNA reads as TGTGCCAGCTCACCTCTTAGCGGGGGCCTCTACAATGAGCAGTTCTTC.

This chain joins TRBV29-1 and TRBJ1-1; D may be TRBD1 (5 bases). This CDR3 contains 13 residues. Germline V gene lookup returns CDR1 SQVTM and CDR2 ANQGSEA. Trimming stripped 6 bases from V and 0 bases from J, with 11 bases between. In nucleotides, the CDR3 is TGCAGCGTCTCGGGGCAGTTGAACACTGAAGCTTTCTTT. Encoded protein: CSVSGQLNTEAFF.